The sequence of this T cell receptor beta chain was determined in a study of response to subunit inactivated influenza vaccine (dated by TCRdb to 2016 to 2019). With regard to the full study: Deep quantitative T cell receptor repertoire profiling was used in the study to track responses to a trivalent subunit inactivated influenza vaccine. Study-wide findings and limitations: According to the authors, only a limited number of new T cells may be recruited by each seasonal influenza vaccination.

Library creation used RT-PCR. TCRdb shows the sequencer as Illumina HiSeq 2500. TCRdb trimmed public reads at Q25 via fastp, called clones via MiXCR and kept in-frame beta chains. Rows matching on CDR3 protein sequence are summarized as one entry with the most common DNA and genes. This sample is represented by 150,000 or so distinct CDR3 sequences; about 10% of them were singletons. The top ten constitute roughly a third of the sample. This clonotype was observed many times. The target of this receptor is not known. The record has no base qualities; no much larger clone is one base away. The sequenced sample was CD8+ T cells sorted from PBMCs, obtained around 2 years after vaccination. This TCR came from a man aged 45 to 70 who received an inactivated influenza vaccine. Donor details come from another sample of the same person, matched by shared clones.

The nucleotides read TGTGCCAGCAGCGTAGTTGGAGGGGGGGTCGCAGATACGCAGTATTTT. This codes for CASSVVGGGVADTQYF. The chain couples TRBV9 to TRBJ2-3; TRBD2 is a weak D gene call, 7 bases matching. Reading from cysteine to phenylalanine, the CDR3 counts 16 amino acids. CDR3 DNA only is kept here, 48 bases in frame from base 1. The V and J ends are trimmed by 0 bases and 4 bases, leaving 15 bases between them. CDR1 and CDR2 (SGDLS, YYNGEE) derive from the germline V gene.